The 11 T cell receptor beta chains listed next were all sequenced from one sample in a study of blood T cell repertoires in COVID-19. The repertoire was sequenced with immunoSEQ multiplex PCR; TCRdb's copy has only in-frame clones and lacks some. The table records 290,000 or so clones, around 84% of them present only once. The sample taken for sequencing was peripheral blood. These receptors were collected from a man in his 70s with acute or convalescent COVID-19.

The CDR3 sequence: CASSPHGVPSYNEQFF. CDR3 DNA: TGTGCCAGCAGTCCCCACGGGGTTCCCTCCTACAATGAGCAGTTCTTC. This rearrangement joins TRBV28 to TRBJ2-1; the D gene is possibly TRBD2 (5 bases). Trimming shortened V by 5 bases and J by 0 bases, and 14 bases separated the two germline ends. Germline-derived CDR1 and CDR2 are MDHEN and SYDVKM. The CDR3 covers 16 residues.

V usage is TRBV3-1 (or the pseudogene TRBV3-2) and J usage is TRBJ1-1; TRBD1 matches at 9 bases. This CDR3 region has 14 residues. The V gene's germline CDR1 is LGHDT and CDR2 YNNKEL (reference sequence). V shed 6 bases and J 4 bases; nucleotides not matched to a gene: 6. The CDR3 DNA follows: TGTGCCAGCAGACAGGGGGCTGGAGCCACTGAAGCTTTCTTT. Its translation is CASRQGAGATEAFF.

This sequence joins TRBV19 and TRBJ2-5; TRBD2 agrees at 9 bases. With 5 bases clipped from V and 2 bases from J, the junction kept 6 bases outside the gene matches. Germline-derived CDR1 and CDR2 are LNHDA and SQIVND (reference sequence). This CDR3 has 15 amino acids. The CDR3 sequence is CASSVISGGQETQYF. Written as DNA, the CDR3 is TGTGCCAGTAGTGTAATTAGCGGGGGACAAGAGACCCAGTACTTC.

The CDR3 is CASSPQEAYNEQFF. The CDR3 region has the DNA TGTGCCAGCAGCCCTCAGGAGGCCTACAATGAGCAGTTCTTC. The chain recombines TRBV7-2 with TRBJ2-1, with D perhaps TRBD2 (5 bases). This CDR3 comprises 14 residues. V was clipped by 5 bases and J by 2 bases, with 10 bases between them. CDR1 and CDR2 (germline): SGHTA, FQGNSA.

V and J are TRBV14 and TRBJ1-1; D gene unclear. V was pared by 4 bases and J by 5 bases, with 14 bases between. The CDR3 is made up of 14 amino acids. From germline, CDR1 is SGHDN and CDR2 FVKESK. The DNA of the CDR3 is TGTGCCAGCAGCCCCCAGATCATAGCAACTGAAGCTTTCTTT. This encodes CASSPQIIATEAFF.

The V call is TRBV2, the J call TRBJ2-7; D is perhaps TRBD1 (6 bases). Per germline, CDR1 SNHLY and CDR2 FYNNEI. V lost 6 bases and J lost 2, with 11 bases in between. The CDR3 runs to 13 residues. For the CDR3, the DNA is TGTGCCAGCAGCGGACAGCTGCCCTACGAGCAGTACTTC. Translated: CASSGQLPYEQYF.

This rearrangement joins TRBV14 to TRBJ1-2; 7 positions match TRBD1. Trimming cost V 1 base and J 3 bases; bases outside gene matches: 2. CDR1 is SGHDN and CDR2 is FVKESK in the germline V gene. This CDR3 is 14 amino acids long. The CDR3: CASSQGQGHYGYTF. CDR3 sequence (DNA): TGTGCCAGCAGCCAAGGACAGGGACACTATGGCTACACCTTC.

This clone was detected only once. The rearrangement links TRBV18 to TRBJ2-1; 11 bases are shared with TRBD2. The junction had 1 base not matched to a gene; V was cut back by 4 bases and J by 2 bases. CDR1 is KGHSH and CDR2 is LQKENI in the germline V gene. The CDR3 is 15 amino acids. DNA of the CDR3: TGTGCCAGCTCACTAGCGGGAGGGGCCTACAATGAGCAGTTCTTC. Translated: CASSLAGGAYNEQFF.

V is TRBV28 and J is TRBJ2-3; D not certain. CDR3 length: 18 residues. CDR1 is MDHEN and CDR2 is SYDVKM in the germline V gene. V was shortened by 3 bases and J by 0 bases, with 19 bases between the two germline ends. The CDR3 nucleotides read TGTGCCAGCAGTTTTCTCGCGTTGCGCCATTCAAGCACAGATACGCAGTATTTT. Translated: CASSFLALRHSSTDTQYF.

This clone was picked up one time. The CDR3, as DNA: TGTGCCAGCAGTTTCCCCTCGACGGAAGCGGATACGCAGTATTTT. Translation: CASSFPSTEADTQYF. The chain carries TRBV6-6 and TRBJ2-3; D ambiguous. CDR3 length: 15 residues. The germline V gene encodes CDR1 MNHNY and CDR2 SVGAGI (reference sequence). V lost 4 bases and J lost 6, with 17 bases in between.

The chain has TRBV3-1 (or the pseudogene TRBV3-2) and TRBJ2-3; D is ambiguous. The germline V gene has CDR1 LGHDT and CDR2 YNNKEL (reference sequence). Trimming stripped 1 base from V and 5 bases from J, with 10 bases between. The CDR3 is made up of 14 amino acids. CDR3 sequence reads: CASSQGAPRDTQYF. The CDR3 bases are TGTGCCAGCAGCCAAGGGGCTCCGAGAGATACGCAGTATTTT.